Listed here is a single T cell receptor (beta chain). This sample is drawn from a study of blood T cell repertoires in COVID-19. About the study: Some COVID-19 samples were acute and others convalescent; all came from the United States, Italy and Spain. PBMCs, B-cell-depleted T cells, or T cells provided the cDNA or gDNA that made up the material.

The method was immunoSEQ multiplex PCR; TCRdb's version includes in-frame clones alone and lacks a portion of them. The table lists fewer than 200,000 clones, 70% to 90% of them singletons. V lost 5 bases and J 7 bases, leaving 18 bases between the germline ends. Germline lookup yields CDR1 MDHEN and CDR2 SYDVKM. CDR3 length equals 16 residues. This chain joins TRBV28 and TRBJ1-6; D gene ambiguous. This TCR was recovered from a woman aged 45-65 years who had recovered from COVID-19. Sequencing used PBMCs or T cells enriched from blood (not recorded which). CDR3 protein: CASSTPTRSRNSPLHF. CDR3 nucleotide sequence: TGTGCCAGCAGTACCCCCACGCGGAGCCGCAATTCACCCCTCCACTTT.